Listed below are T cell receptor beta chains from one sample, sequenced in a study of blood T cells in healthy people across ages. Via MiXCR, TCRdb re-called the 5' RACE reads, giving one row per CDR3 protein. The data contain more than 500,000 distinct CDR3 sequences, roughly a quarter of them singletons. This sample was also put to use in a study of T cells of mothers and their children.

The sample comprised blood. These receptors originate from a boy aged 2 to 9 in good health. The CDR3 runs from the conserved cysteine through the conserved F or W. The D gene is left open where the match is weak. Clone size is shown for a subset of rows, as once, few, many or a class of expanded clone.

NA | TRBJ2-2 | TRBV9 | NA | TGTGCCAGCAGCCCGCGTCCCGGGGCTAAGAACACCGGGGAGCTGTTTTTT | CASSPRPGAKNTGELFF
TRBD2 | TRBJ2-2 | TRBV10-3 | few | TGTGCCACCGTCCCCATAGCTCAGGGAGGGGAACCCGGGGAGCTGTTTTTT | CATVPIAQGGEPGELFF
TRBD2 | TRBJ2-1 | TRBV20-1 | few | TGCAGTGCTATTAGCGGGCACTTCTACAATGAGCAGTTCTTC | CSAISGHFYNEQFF
NA | TRBJ1-3 | TRBV6-1 | NA | TGTGCCAGCATCCTGAAGACACTAAGAGACTCTGGAAACACCATATATTTT | CASILKTLRDSGNTIYF
TRBD1 | TRBJ1-5 | TRBV27 | NA | TGTGCCAGCAGAAGACAGGGGTGGAACCAGCCCCAGCATTTT | CASRRQGWNQPQHF
NA | TRBJ2-7 | TRBV29-1 | few | TGCAGCGTTTGGGGGGACAACTCCTACGAGCAGTACTTC | CSVWGDNSYEQYF
TRBD2 | TRBJ2-5 | TRBV6-2/TRBV6-3 | NA | TGTGCCAGCAGTTACCGCGCGGGGGTCCTCCGGGAGACCCAGTACTTC | CASSYRAGVLRETQYF
NA | TRBJ1-1 | TRBV13 | few | TGTGCCAGCAGCTTAGGGGCCCCGAACACTGAAGCTTTCTTT | CASSLGAPNTEAFF
NA | TRBJ1-5 | TRBV29-1 | NA | TGCAGCGTTGCTGTTAATAGCAATCAGCCCCAGCATTTT | CSVAVNSNQPQHF
NA | TRBJ1-6 | TRBV30 | NA | TGTGCCTGGAGTGCCGTCAGGAATAATTCACCCCTCCACTTT | CAWSAVRNNSPLHF
NA | TRBJ2-4 | TRBV7-2 | NA | TGTGCCAGCAGCTTACATCCGGGAGCCAAAAACATTCAGTACTTC | CASSLHPGAKNIQYF
NA | TRBJ1-1 | TRBV20-1 | few | TGCAGTGCAAATCGGGGCTCACAGGGAGGCACTGAAGCTTTCTTT | CSANRGSQGGTEAFF
TRBD1 | TRBJ1-2 | TRBV12-3/TRBV12-4 | NA | TGTGCCAGCAGTTTAGCCGGACAGGGCCCCTATGGCTACACCTTC | CASSLAGQGPYGYTF
NA | TRBJ2-2 | TRBV4-2 | many | TGTGCCAGCAGCCAAGCAAGACTAGTTAGGGTCGGGGAGCTGTTTTTT | CASSQARLVRVGELFF
TRBD1 | TRBJ1-2 | TRBV29-1 | few | TGCAGCGTTGAAGCTAAGGGGGCGCGGGCCTATGGCTACACCTTC | CSVEAKGARAYGYTF
NA | TRBJ2-7 | TRBV7-9 | NA | TGTGCCAGCAGCGCACAGGGTATCCCCTACGAGCAGTACTTC | CASSAQGIPYEQYF
TRBD1 | TRBJ2-4 | TRBV7-2 | few | TGTGCCAGCAGCAAACAGGGGGCGTCCAAAAACATTCAGTACTTC | CASSKQGASKNIQYF
NA | TRBJ1-1 | TRBV6-2/TRBV6-3 | once | TGTGCCAGCAGTTCCAGGGCCGCCCGACTTAGCACTGAAGCTTTCTTT | CASSSRAARLSTEAFF
NA | TRBJ2-3 | TRBV4-3 | few | TGCGCCAGCAGCCAAGGGGACACGGCGGATACGCAGTATTTT | CASSQGDTADTQYF
TRBD1 | TRBJ1-1 | TRBV9 | few | TGTGCCAGCAGCCCCACTTACGGACAGGGGAAGAACACTGAAGCTTTCTTT | CASSPTYGQGKNTEAFF
NA | TRBJ2-5 | TRBV7-8 | few | TGTGCCAGCAGCTTAGCGTGGGCGGTTAGGGAGGAGACCCAGTACTTC | CASSLAWAVREETQYF
NA | TRBJ1-4 | TRBV14 | few | TGTGCCAGCAGCCCGATCACCCCCGGAGGGAGCGAAAAACTGTTTTTT | CASSPITPGGSEKLFF
NA | TRBJ1-5 | TRBV25-1 | NA | TGTGCCAGCAGTGAGGGGGGGCTGCTCAATCAGCTCCAGCATTTT | CASSEGGLLNQLQHF
NA | TRBJ2-7 | TRBV6-2/TRBV6-3 | NA | TGTGCCAGCAGTTACTCGATGCCCCCCGTGGACGAGCAGTACTTC | CASSYSMPPVDEQYF
TRBD1 | TRBJ2-1 | TRBV29-1 | NA | TGCAGCGTTGAAGGGACAGGGACCTTGAATGAGCAGTTCTTC | CSVEGTGTLNEQFF
TRBD2 | TRBJ2-1 | TRBV29-1 | NA | TGCAGCGTTCAAAAACGGGAGGGGGGATACAATGAGCAGTTCTTC | CSVQKREGGYNEQFF
TRBD2 | TRBJ2-5 | TRBV2 | few | TGTGCCAGCAGTGAATGGAGCAGACTAGCGGGAGGTTTGAAGACCCAGTACTTC | CASSEWSRLAGGLKTQYF
NA | TRBJ2-3 | TRBV5-1 | once | TGCGCCAGCAGCAAACATCCTAGCAGAAGTCTCACAGATACGCAGTATTTT | CASSKHPSRSLTDTQYF
TRBD2 | TRBJ2-3 | TRBV7-2 | many | TGTGCCAGCAGCTTTGGACTAGCGGGTTTCACAGATACGCAGTATTTT | CASSFGLAGFTDTQYF